These 9 T cell receptor beta chains were all obtained from the same sample, sequenced in a study of OX40 agonist ivuxolimab in advanced cancers. Method: immunoSEQ multiplex PCR; TCRdb's copy keeps in-frame clones and lacks some. The data hold fewer than 4,500 clones, with around 78% observed a single time. The specimen comprised CD4+ or CD8+ T cells sorted from blood, sampled in a trial of the OX40 agonist ivuxolimab. These TCRs come from an adult with an advanced solid tumor such as melanoma, head and neck, liver or kidney cancer.

About this clone itself: Germline is not matched at one junction end, which may reflect a read error. CDR3 amino acids: CASSFGTASYEQYF. In DNA form, the CDR3 reads TGTGCCAGCAGCTTCGGGACAGCGTCCTACGAGCAGTACTTC. The V and J genes are TRBV5-3 and TRBJ2-7, with 7 bases matching TRBD1. TRBV5-3 is marked as an open reading frame, function uncertain. The CDR3 extends over 14 amino acids.

The chain couples TRBV30 to TRBJ1-2, with D possibly matching TRBD1 (6 bases). The germline CDR1 and CDR2 sequences are GTSNPN and SVGIG (reference sequence). V gave up 2 bases and J gave up 2 bases, with 12 bases separating them. CDR3 length: 14 residues. The CDR3 region is CAWSSGRGNYGYTF. The DNA of the CDR3 is TGTGCCTGGAGTAGCGGCAGGGGAAACTATGGCTACACCTTC.

The chain joins TRBV5-1 to TRBJ2-7; 7 bases fit TRBD2. The J segment lost 3 bases and the V segment lost 2 bases, leaving 11 bases of the junction unmatched. Germline loops: CDR1 SGHRS, CDR2 YFSETQ. The CDR3 loop spans 16 amino acids. DNA of the CDR3: TGCGCCAGCAGCTTTGAGGGGAGGGGCCCCCGCTACGAGCAGTACTTC. This translates into CASSFEGRGPRYEQYF.

The V and J genes are TRBV2 and TRBJ2-7; D not resolved. Germline V gene lookup returns CDR1 SNHLY and CDR2 FYNNEI. Trimming cost V 6 bases and J 0 bases, with 15 bases left between them. This CDR3 has 15 residues. This CDR3 is CASRALTDRSYEQYF. As DNA, the CDR3 is TGTGCCAGCAGGGCTCTGACGGACCGCTCCTACGAGCAGTACTTC.

This chain joins TRBV18 and TRBJ2-1; no clear D. CDR3 size: 12 residues. The ends were cut back, 6 bases at V and 7 bases at J, with 10 bases in the middle. The V gene's germline CDR1 is KGHSH and CDR2 LQKENI. CDR3 bases: TGTGCCAGCTCGCCGACCCAGAATGAGCAGTTCTTC. This codes for CASSPTQNEQFF. Complete variable domain (other parts from reference TRBV18 and TRBJ2-1): NAGVMQNPRHLVRRRGQEARLRCSPMKGHSHVYWYRQLPEEGLKFMVYLQKENIIDESGMPKERFSAEFPKEGPSILRIQQVVRGDSAAYFCASSPTQNEQFFGPGTRLTVL.

The chain couples TRBV4-3 to TRBJ2-7; 10 bases are a match to TRBD1. Looked up from germline, CDR1 is LGHNA and CDR2 is YSLEER. The CDR3 runs 17 residues. After removal of 0 bases from V and 3 bases from J, the junction contained 8 bases not matched to a gene. Written as DNA, the CDR3 is TGCGCCAGCAGCCAAGAGGGGGGACAGGGGAGTTACTACGAGCAGTACTTC. This encodes CASSQEGGQGSYYEQYF.

The J gene is TRBJ2-2, the V gene TRBV11-1, with D possibly TRBD1 on 6 matching bases. V gave up 10 bases and J gave up 0 bases, with 12 bases separating them. Germline V gene data show CDR1 as SGHAT and CDR2 as FQDESV (reference sequence). The CDR3 length is 14 residues. Here the CDR3 DNA reads TGTGCCACCTATGGGGGCCCGAACACCGGGGAGCTGTTTTTT. This sequence encodes CATYGGPNTGELFF. The entire variable domain, with the rest obtained from reference TRBV11-1 and TRBJ2-2, is as follows: EAEVAQSPRYKITEKSQAVAFWCDPISGHATLYWYRQILGQGPELLVQFQDESVVDDSQLPKDRFSAERLKGVDSTLKIQPAELGDSAMYLCATYGGPNTGELFFGEGSRLTVL.

The chain combines TRBV9 with TRBJ2-7; the match to TRBD1 covers 11 bases. Germline loops: CDR1 SGDLS, CDR2 YYNGEE. CDR3 length: 15 amino acids. V was pared by 4 bases and J by 6 bases, with 9 bases of the junction left unmatched. Here the CDR3 reads CASSPRDRGTGEQYF. In nucleotides, the CDR3 is TGTGCCAGCAGCCCCCGGGACAGGGGGACCGGCGAGCAGTACTTC.

The chain uses TRBV7-9 and TRBJ2-5; D not resolved. Germline V gene data show CDR1 as SEHNR and CDR2 as FQNEAQ (reference sequence). Trimming removed 5 bases at V and 2 bases at J, with 9 bases between. The CDR3 is made up of 13 amino acids. The CDR3 nucleotides are TGTGCCAGCAGCCCGGTTTTACAAGAGACCCAGTACTTC. This codes for CASSPVLQETQYF.